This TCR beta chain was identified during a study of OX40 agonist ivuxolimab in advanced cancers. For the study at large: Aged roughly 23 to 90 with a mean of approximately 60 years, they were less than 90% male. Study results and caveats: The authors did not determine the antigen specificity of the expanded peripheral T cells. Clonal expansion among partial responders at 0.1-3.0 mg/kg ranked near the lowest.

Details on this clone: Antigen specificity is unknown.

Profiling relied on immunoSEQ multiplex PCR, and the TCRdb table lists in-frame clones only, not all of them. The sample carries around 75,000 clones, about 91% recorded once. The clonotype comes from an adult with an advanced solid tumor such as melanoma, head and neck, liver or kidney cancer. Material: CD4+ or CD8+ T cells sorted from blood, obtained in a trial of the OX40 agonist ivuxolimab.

CDR3 sequence reads: CASSSLGTGDSPLHF. In DNA form, the CDR3 reads TGTGCCAGCAGTTCCCTGGGGACAGGGGATTCACCCCTCCACTTT. The chain employs TRBV2 and TRBJ1-6; 10 bases match TRBD1. The CDR3 is 15 amino acids. Trimming at V came to 5 bases and at J to 8 bases, leaving 6 bases not matched to a gene. From germline, CDR1 is SNHLY and CDR2 FYNNEI.